This is a list of T cell receptor beta chains from one sample in a study of CD8+CD57+ T cells in acquired aplastic anemia. One entry per CDR3 protein results from TCRdb running MiXCR on the reads. The sample gives about 42,000 distinct CDR3 sequences, 68% of which show up once; 23% is in the top ten. The sequenced sample consisted of sorted CD4+, CD8+, or CD8+CD57+ T cells (not recorded which) from PBMCs. These receptor sequences come from a human donor in good health, serving as a control. Each CDR3 is given without its conserved first and last residue.

>TRBV5-1
ASTPGGNYGYT
>TRBV19
ASEPPGSGELF
>TRBV19
ASSLSGGHNEQF
>TRBV11-1
ASSLGGSRGEQY
>TRBV25-1
ASSDQGRFYT
>TRBV25-1
ASSGKAKPNSPLH
>TRBV28
ASSLRGRAYNEQF
>TRBV5-5
ASSLSGDRSIYEQY
>TRBV7-6
ASSRLAGGETQY
>TRBV3-1
ASSPRPPPNSNQPQH
>TRBV20-1
SGNRGIAETQY
>TRBV29-1
SVMTSGGAVDTQY
>TRBV30
AWIQKGHNSPLH
>TRBV25-1
ASSLGGGQYYEQY
>TRBV5-5
ASSPTGGVHEQY
>TRBV9
ASSATDSSYEQY
>TRBV4-2
ASSQEAGTSGETQETQY
>TRBV29-1
SVADGEGSYEQY
>TRBV15
ATSLRVGPQETQY
>TRBV12-3/TRBV12-4
ASRGTGSTYEQY
>TRBV10-3
ATSTKGRTLMNTEAF
>TRBV25-1
ASSEFGPANEQF
>TRBV29-1
SGATGWDEQF
>TRBV7-9
ASSSPGGHKPLH
>TRBV29-1
SVTRLSTDTQY
>TRBV14
ASSPNGVSGANVLT
>TRBV6-2/TRBV6-3
ASSKTLTGDYGYT
>TRBV19
ASKGAGYT
>TRBV7-7
ASSLGASGYNEQF
>TRBV29-1
SVGGGGEAF
>TRBV29-1
SVEKRESTDTQY
>TRBV20-1
SAREPRDTEAF
>TRBV19
ATYGTARRGENYGYT
>TRBV29-1
SVPWAEGTDGYT
>TRBV5-1
ASSLGDYYEQY
>TRBV29-1
SVGVTSGETQY
>TRBV12-3/TRBV12-4
ASSLDNSPLH
>TRBV10-3
ASSVGPRNTIY
>TRBV29-1
SVVSAGSYNEQF
>TRBV7-9
ASSSDTYYGYT
>TRBV7-3
ASSLWASGDNEQF
>TRBV10-1
ASSGQGWATDTQY
>TRBV9
ASSGPGQGITGELF
>TRBV7-8
ASSPRTGGGQETQY
>TRBV20-1
SAREAGESSGTQY
>TRBV20-1
SATRPGYNSPLH
>TRBV2
ASNGIGQDGKNEQY
>TRBV5-1
ASSYSASRETQY
>TRBV28
ASEGLADSYNEQF
>TRBV6-1
ASRDNGNQPQH
>TRBV5-4
ASSTGTNPPEQY
>TRBV7-8
ASSIGNIQY
>TRBV20-1
SARLTGVNTEAF
>TRBV18
ASSPTGDTQY
>TRBV20-1
SAGDRSYEQY